The 24 T cell receptor beta chains listed next were all sequenced from one sample in a study of blood T cell dynamics during melanoma immunotherapy. Time point specified: week 3, after first cycle of checkpoint inhibitor. Assay used: immunoSEQ multiplex PCR; TCRdb lists only in-frame clones, some missing. The sample consists of about 19,000 clones, approximately 90% of them appearing once. Material: blood, obtained from a patient treated with checkpoint blockade. These receptor sequences come from a human donor with melanoma.

The genes are TRBV6-5 and TRBJ2-5; TRBD2 matches at 7 bases. Unmatched junction bases numbered 10, after V lost 4 bases and J lost 5 bases. Germline CDR1 reads MNHEY; CDR2 reads SVGAGI. The CDR3 runs to 15 residues. CDR3 amino acids: CASSWEGHRRETQYF. The CDR3 DNA reads as TGTGCCAGCAGTTGGGAGGGCCACCGGCGGGAGACCCAGTACTTC.

This clone was found a few times. V and J are TRBV19 and TRBJ2-3; 12 bases map to TRBD2. The J segment lost 0 bases and the V segment lost 3 bases, leaving 10 bases of the junction unmatched. CDR3 length: 19 amino acids. The germline CDR1 and CDR2 sequences are LNHDA and SQIVND (reference sequence). CDR3 amino acids: CASSIRGLAGHPSTDTQYF. In DNA form, the CDR3 reads TGTGCCAGTAGTATCCGAGGACTAGCGGGACATCCTAGCACAGATACGCAGTATTTT.

About this clone itself: The junction does not match germline at one end; this may be a read error. The V call is TRBV2, the J call TRBJ2-7, with D perhaps given as TRBD1 or TRBD2 (6 bases each). The CDR3 length is 12 residues. CDR1 is SNHLY and CDR2 is FYNNEI in the germline V gene. The CDR3: CASSEAGGRRDF. Here the CDR3 DNA reads TGTGCCAGCAGTGAAGCGGGGGGCAGGAGGGACTTC. The complete variable domain, with remaining parts taken from reference TRBV2 and TRBJ2-7, reads EPEVTQTPSHQVTQMGQEVILRCVPISNHLYFYWYRQILGQKVEFLVSFYNNEISEKSEIFDDQFSVERPDGSNFTLKIRSTKLEDSAMYFCASSEAGGRRDFGPGTRLTVT.

The J gene is TRBJ1-3, the V gene TRBV6-6, with no clear D. Trimming shortened V by 0 bases and J by 0 bases, and 9 bases separated the two germline ends. The CDR3 totals 16 residues. The germline V gene has CDR1 MNHNY and CDR2 SVGAGI (reference sequence). CDR3 DNA: TGTGCCAGCAGTTACTCTGCCAGCCGCTCTGGAAACACCATATATTTT. It specifies CASSYSASRSGNTIYF.

The chain combines TRBV30 with TRBJ2-1; 12 bases are a match to TRBD2. This CDR3 has 19 residues. V lost 2 bases, J lost 8 bases, and 19 bases stayed unmatched. CDR1 and CDR2 from the germline V gene are GTSNPN and SVGIG (reference sequence). CDR3 bases: TGTGCCTGGAGTTTAAGGACTAGCGGGAAAGTGAGCCAAACCCATGAGCAGTTCTTC. Translation: CAWSLRTSGKVSQTHEQFF.

The rearrangement joins TRBV2 to TRBJ1-2; D perhaps matches TRBD1 (5 bases). The germline V gene encodes CDR1 SNHLY and CDR2 FYNNEI. Trimming cost V 4 bases and J 4 bases, with 13 bases left between them. CDR3 length: 14 residues. The CDR3 sequence: CASSVGRGGYGYTF. CDR3 bases: TGTGCCAGCAGTGTAGGGAGGGGAGGCTATGGCTACACCTTC.

The chain recombines TRBV9 with TRBJ1-4, with D hard to call. Per germline, CDR1 SGDLS and CDR2 YYNGEE. This CDR3 has 15 amino acids. The V and J ends lost 4 bases and 8 bases respectively, with 18 bases between them. CDR3 in amino acids: CASSPRPQTGEKLFF. The CDR3 nucleotides read TGTGCCAGCAGCCCCCGACCCCAGACCGGCGAAAAACTGTTTTTT.

V and J are TRBV14 and TRBJ2-6, with unresolved D. V was shortened by 4 bases and J by 0 bases, with 4 bases between the two germline ends. Germline V CDR1 and CDR2: SGHDN, FVKESK. The CDR3 loop spans 14 amino acids. CDR3 nucleotide sequence: TGTGCCAGCAGCCGGATCTCTGGGGCCAACGTCCTGACTTTC. This sequence encodes CASSRISGANVLTF.

The chain has TRBV7-9 and TRBJ1-1; D possibly corresponds to TRBD1 (5 bases). CDR3 length: 15 residues. Germline CDR1 and CDR2: SEHNR and FQNEAQ (reference sequence). Trimming pared 1 base from V and 4 bases from J, leaving 13 bases between. The CDR3 here is CASSLGAGSGTEAFF. DNA of the CDR3: TGTGCCAGCAGCTTAGGGGCAGGGAGTGGCACTGAAGCTTTCTTT.

The chain has TRBV29-1 and TRBJ2-7; 8 nucleotides agree with TRBD2. Germline CDR1 is SQVTM and CDR2 is ANQGSEA. The CDR3 consists of 13 residues. Trimming removed 7 bases from V and 5 bases from J; junction bases left unmatched: 10. CDR3 in DNA: TGCAGCGGACGCGGACTAGCAACCAACGAGCAGTACTTC. It translates to CSGRGLATNEQYF.

This clone counts as medium-sized. This chain links TRBV2 with TRBJ1-2, with TRBD1 identical over 10 bases. With 7 bases clipped from V and 5 bases from J, the junction kept 7 bases outside the gene matches. Germline V gives CDR1 SNHLY, CDR2 FYNNEI. This CDR3 has 14 residues. CDR3: CASTTGQGSYGYTF. The CDR3 nucleotides read TGTGCCAGCACGACGGGACAGGGGAGTTATGGCTACACCTTC. The full variable domain, its missing parts supplied by reference TRBV2 and TRBJ1-2, is EPEVTQTPSHQVTQMGQEVILRCVPISNHLYFYWYRQILGQKVEFLVSFYNNEISEKSEIFDDQFSVERPDGSNFTLKIRSTKLEDSAMYFCASTTGQGSYGYTFGSGTRLTVV.

The chain employs TRBV19 and TRBJ1-5; D remains unclear. From germline, CDR1 is LNHDA and CDR2 SQIVND (reference sequence). The V gene lost 7 bases and the J gene lost 0 bases, with 7 bases spanning the gap. This CDR3 is built from 13 residues. The CDR3 DNA follows: TGTGCCAGTACTCCCGCTAGCAATCAGCCCCAGCATTTT. It yields the protein CASTPASNQPQHF.

The chain couples TRBV28 to TRBJ1-2; D may be TRBD1 (5 bases). Trimming took off 3 bases at V and 2 bases at J, with 13 bases between the two ends. The V gene's germline CDR1 is MDHEN and CDR2 SYDVKM. The CDR3 sequence is 15 residues long. CDR3 sequence (DNA): TGTGCCAGCAGTTTGCCCTCGGCAGGGAACTATGGCTACACCTTC. It is translated as CASSLPSAGNYGYTF.

The chain recombines TRBV6-1 with TRBJ1-1, with 10 bases that match TRBD1. The CDR3 consists of 17 residues. Germline V gene data show CDR1 as MNHNS and CDR2 as SASEGT. With V trimmed by 4 bases and J by 2 bases, 10 bases remained unmatched. The chain's CDR3 is CASSVFSWTGGNTEAFF. In nucleotides, the CDR3 is TGTGCCAGCAGTGTATTTTCCTGGACAGGGGGAAACACTGAAGCTTTCTTT.

The chain has TRBV9 and TRBJ2-3; the D gene is possibly TRBD2 (5 bases). CDR3 length equals 15 residues. Trimming stripped 4 bases from V and 6 bases from J, with 18 bases between. CDR1 is SGDLS and CDR2 is YYNGEE in the germline V gene. CDR3 protein: CASSPSGLMADTQYF. DNA for the CDR3: TGTGCCAGCAGCCCCTCCGGACTCATGGCGGATACGCAGTATTTT.

Regarding this clone: Other DNA sequences in the same sample also yield this CDR3. This sequence joins TRBV7-6 and TRBJ2-5; 12 bases are a match to TRBD2. CDR1 SGHVS and CDR2 FNYEAQ come from the germline V gene. With 5 bases clipped from V and 2 bases from J, the junction kept 6 bases outside the gene matches. The CDR3 spans 16 residues. The chain's CDR3 is CASSLRLAGAQETQYF. CDR3 DNA sequence: TGTGCCAGCAGCCTACGACTAGCGGGGGCGCAAGAGACCCAGTACTTC.

The chain employs TRBV18 and TRBJ1-4; TRBD1 aligns across 7 bases. This CDR3 has 17 residues. V was pared by 3 bases and J by 8 bases, with 15 bases of the junction left unmatched. Germline V gene lookup returns CDR1 KGHSH and CDR2 LQKENI. DNA for the CDR3: TGTGCCAGCTCACCGACAGGGTCGGGGCCTTGGGACGAAAAACTGTTTTTT. Its translation: CASSPTGSGPWDEKLFF.

In the case of this clone: One end of the junction fails to match germline, which may point to a read error. Other DNA sequences within the sample encode an identical CDR3. The chain has TRBV2 and TRBJ2-7; D may correspond to TRBD1 or TRBD2 (6 bases each). This CDR3 is built from 17 residues. CDR1 is SNHLY, CDR2 FYNNEI, per germline. The CDR3 here is CASSEALGGGFSYEQYF. As DNA, the CDR3 is TGTGCCAGTAGTGAAGCGCTAGGGGGAGGCTTCTCCTACGAGCAGTACTTC.

The chain has TRBV27 and TRBJ2-1; no definite D call. Trimming left V 1 base short and J 16 bases short, with 17 bases between. CDR1 MNHEY and CDR2 SMNVEV come from the germline V gene (reference sequence). The CDR3 totals 13 residues. This CDR3 reads CASSLLWSHRLFF. The CDR3 DNA is TGTGCCAGCAGTTTATTGTGGAGCCACCGTTTATTCTTC.

The chain is built from TRBV6-5 and TRBJ2-6; weak D call: TRBD2 (5 bases). Germline CDR1 reads MNHEY; CDR2 reads SVGAGI. The V end lost 8 bases, the J end lost 0 bases, and 11 bases lay between the germline ends. The CDR3 consists of 15 residues. CDR3 region: CASGLTGSGANVLTF. The CDR3 nucleotides read TGTGCCAGCGGACTCACCGGCTCTGGGGCCAACGTCCTGACTTTC.

This sequence joins TRBV4-2 and TRBJ1-5; TRBD1 aligns across 9 bases. Germline loops: CDR1 LGHNA, CDR2 YNFKEQ. The CDR3 has 15 residues. The V gene end was trimmed by 3 bases and the J gene end by 7 bases; junction bases not matched to a gene: 7. The CDR3 loop reads CASSHTGTGRQPQHF. The CDR3 DNA sequence: TGTGCCAGCAGCCATACTGGGACAGGGAGACAGCCCCAGCATTTT.

This chain joins TRBV6-5 and TRBJ2-7, with 9 bases lining up with TRBD1. Germline V CDR1 and CDR2: MNHEY, SVGAGI. Trimming cost V 0 bases and J 5 bases; bases outside gene matches: 5. The CDR3 spans 15 residues. The CDR3 spells CASSYSTGGINEQYF. CDR3 sequence (DNA): TGTGCCAGCAGTTACTCGACAGGGGGTATCAACGAGCAGTACTTC.

The chain couples TRBV30 to TRBJ2-3, with D perhaps matching TRBD1 or TRBD2 (6 bases each). The V end was cut by 1 base, the J end by 0 bases, with 14 bases between. Germline values: CDR1 GTSNPN, CDR2 SVGIG (reference sequence). CDR3 length equals 16 residues. CDR3 loop: CAWSAPRGASTDTQYF. The CDR3 DNA sequence: TGTGCCTGGAGTGCCCCAAGGGGGGCTAGCACAGATACGCAGTATTTT.

This clone was seen a handful of times. V usage is TRBV5-1 and J usage is TRBJ2-1; 9 bases match TRBD2. Germline CDR1 is SGHRS and CDR2 is YFSETQ. V lost 4 bases to trimming and J lost 5 bases; unmatched junction nucleotides: 7. The CDR3 runs to 15 residues. CDR3 coding DNA: TGCGCCAGCAGCCCACTGACTAGCGGTAACAATGAGCAGTTCTTC. Amino acids: CASSPLTSGNNEQFF.